The 11 T cell receptor beta chains given below trace back to one sample, sequenced in a study of blood T cell repertoires in COVID-19. Only in-frame clones appear in the TCRdb table, and some are missing; sequencing was by immunoSEQ multiplex PCR. Of around 200,000 clones in the sample, 80% to 90% were seen once. The sample comprised PBMCs or T cells enriched from blood (not recorded which). These TCRs come from a woman aged 25 to 39 who had been exposed to COVID-19.

The rearrangement joins TRBV5-1 to TRBJ1-4; D is undetermined. The V gene's germline CDR1 is SGHRS and CDR2 YFSETQ. The V end lost 5 bases, the J end lost 3 bases, and 11 bases lay between the germline ends. This CDR3 has 14 residues. In DNA, the CDR3 is TGCGCCAGCAGTTCGGGGATGGCTAATGAAAAACTGTTTTTT. Protein sequence: CASSSGMANEKLFF.

A few counts support this clone. The chain joins TRBV7-2 to TRBJ1-2, with TRBD1 matching over 7 bases. Trimming took 3 bases from V and 6 from J; bases not matched to a gene: 4. Germline CDR1 is SGHTA and CDR2 is FQGNSA. This CDR3 comprises 13 residues. CDR3: CASSFGQEDGYTF. The DNA for the CDR3 is TGTGCCAGCAGCTTCGGACAGGAGGATGGCTACACCTTC. The full variable domain, rest sourced from reference TRBV7-2 and TRBJ1-2, is GAGVSQSPSNKVTEKGKDVELRCDPISGHTALYWYRQSLGQGLEFLIYFQGNSAPDKSGLPSDRFSAERTGGSVSTLTIQRTQQEDSAVYLCASSFGQEDGYTFGSGTRLTVV.

V gene TRBV2 combines with J gene TRBJ1-1; D uncertain. This CDR3 has 13 residues. Germline V gene data show CDR1 as SNHLY and CDR2 as FYNNEI. The V gene lost 5 bases and the J gene lost 3 bases, with 10 bases spanning the gap. The CDR3 is CASSSDGYTEAFF. The CDR3 DNA reads TGTGCCAGCAGTTCCGACGGGTACACTGAAGCTTTCTTT.

The chain combines TRBV3-1 (or the pseudogene TRBV3-2) with TRBJ2-3; TRBD2 aligns across 12 bases. V lost 9 bases, J lost 4 bases, and 8 bases stayed unmatched. Germline V CDR1 and CDR2: LGHDT, YNNKEL (reference sequence). There are 15 residues in the CDR3. CDR3 in DNA: TGTGCCAGTATGAACCTAGCGGGGGGGGCAGATACGCAGTATTTT. Residues: CASMNLAGGADTQYF.

The V call is TRBV29-1, the J call TRBJ2-3; 12 bases agree with TRBD2. Germline V gene sequence: CDR1 SQVTM, CDR2 ANQGSEA. The CDR3 has 21 residues. V lost 7 bases and J lost 0; bases outside the gene matches: 23. In nucleotides, the CDR3 is TGCAGCGGGAGAGGTGGCGGATGGGGGACTAGCGGGTTCACTAGCACAGATACGCAGTATTTT. This codes for CSGRGGGWGTSGFTSTDTQYF.

This clone has more than one count but fewer than ten. The J gene is TRBJ1-3, the V gene TRBV5-6; D may be TRBD1 (5 bases). Looked up from germline, CDR1 is SGHDT and CDR2 is YYEEEE. This CDR3 comprises 14 residues. Trimming pared 4 bases from V and 6 bases from J, leaving 14 bases between. The CDR3 DNA follows: TGTGCCAGCAGCGCGGCGGGGGGAGTAAACACCATATATTTT. Protein: CASSAAGGVNTIYF.

The chain uses TRBV12-3 or TRBV12-4 and TRBJ1-2, with a tentative D call TRBD1 (5 bases). The CDR3 is made up of 13 amino acids. The germline V and J ends were trimmed by 5 bases and 4 bases, with 11 bases remaining between them. The CDR3 bases are TGTGCCAGCAGTAGGGACTCCTCCTATGGCTACACCTTC. Translation gives CASSRDSSYGYTF.

The V and J genes are TRBV19 and TRBJ2-1, with TRBD1 identical over 11 bases. The CDR3 covers 15 residues. V lost 4 bases to trimming and J lost 8 bases; unmatched junction nucleotides: 7. Germline lookup yields CDR1 LNHDA and CDR2 SQIVND (reference sequence). The CDR3 bases are TGTGCCAGTAGTACTGGACAGGGGGCGACCTATGAGCAGTTCTTC. Translated, it gives CASSTGQGATYEQFF.

This chain joins TRBV2 and TRBJ1-5, with D possibly TRBD1 on 6 matching bases. V lost 7 bases and J lost 7, with 20 bases in between. This CDR3 is built from 15 residues. CDR1 and CDR2 (germline): SNHLY, FYNNEI. The CDR3 sequence is CASKLARGKEQPQHF. The CDR3 nucleotides are TGTGCCAGCAAACTCGCCAGGGGAAAGGAACAGCCCCAGCATTTT.

This sequence joins TRBV5-1 and TRBJ2-5; TRBD2 matches 15 bases. The CDR3 length is 20 residues. J gave up 4 bases and V 0 bases, and 13 bases lay outside the gene matches. CDR1 SGHRS and CDR2 YFSETQ come from the germline V gene. The chain's CDR3 is CASSLEPRGGLAGGLETQYF. As DNA, the CDR3 is TGCGCCAGCAGCTTGGAGCCCCGGGGGGGACTAGCGGGGGGTCTAGAGACCCAGTACTTC.

The CDR3 sequence: CASSGTGGGSGNTIYF. CDR3 bases: TGTGCCAGTAGCGGGACAGGGGGCGGGTCTGGAAACACCATATATTTT. V gene TRBV19 combines with J gene TRBJ1-3; 12 bases agree with TRBD1. The CDR3 covers 16 residues. CDR1 and CDR2 from the germline V gene are LNHDA and SQIVND (reference sequence). J was trimmed by 1 base and V by 6 bases; bases with no gene match: 4.